Listed below are T cell receptor beta chains from one sample, sequenced in a study of early T cells in non-severe SARS-CoV-2 infection. TCRdb re-called the 5' RACE reads through MiXCR, storing one row per CDR3 protein. The sample gives about 77,000 distinct CDR3 sequences, 9.5% to 15% of which show up once; roughly a sixth is in the top ten. Sequenced here: whole blood, sampled at baseline. The receptors here all came from an adult who was a healthcare worker with PCR-confirmed SARS-CoV-2 infection or an uninfected control (not recorded which). The donor label of this sample is uncertain. CDR3s include the opening cysteine and the closing phenylalanine or tryptophan. Each record gives: J gene, V gene, clone size, D gene, CDR3 DNA, CDR3 protein. D genes are given only for firm matches. Rows may omit the clone size; those that give it use once, few, many or a size class.

>TRBJ1-1|TRBV6-1|.|.
TGTGCCAGTCTGGTCGGAGGTTTGACTGAAGCTTTCTTT
CASLVGGLTEAFF
>TRBJ2-2|TRBV9|.|.
TGTGCCAGCAGCGTAGCCCTGCGGGGACTCACCGGGGAGCTGTTTTTT
CASSVALRGLTGELFF
>TRBJ2-1|TRBV6-2/TRBV6-3|many|.
TGTGCCAGCAGCCGTGATGGGTACAATGAGCAGTTCTTC
CASSRDGYNEQFF
>TRBJ2-3|TRBV7-2|many|.
TGTGCCAGCAGCTTAGCGTCGGGCACAGATACGCAGTATTTT
CASSLASGTDTQYF
>TRBJ2-1|TRBV5-1|.|.
TGCGCCAGCAGCCCTAACACGGGATTTGCCAATGAGCAGTTCTTC
CASSPNTGFANEQFF
>TRBJ1-1|TRBV7-9|.|.
TGTGCCAGCAGCTTCTTCATCACTGAAGCTTTCTTT
CASSFFITEAFF
>TRBJ1-5|TRBV6-6|.|.
TGTGCCAGCAGTCCCCTCAACAGGGTGAATCAGCCCCAGCATTTT
CASSPLNRVNQPQHF
>TRBJ1-1|TRBV5-1|.|.
TGCGCCAGCAGCCCACTAACGGGGGCGACTGAAGCTTTCTTT
CASSPLTGATEAFF
>TRBJ1-2|TRBV19|.|TRBD1
TGTGCCAGTAGTCACTCGACAGGGTATGGCTACACCTTC
CASSHSTGYGYTF
>TRBJ2-3|TRBV7-2|.|.
TGTGCCAGCAGCCCCGCCGGCCGCCACACAGATACGCAGTATTTT
CASSPAGRHTDTQYF
>TRBJ1-3|TRBV18|few|TRBD1
TGTGCCAGCTCACCAGGGACAGCAGTGAGAGGAAACACCATATATTTT
CASSPGTAVRGNTIYF
>TRBJ2-1|TRBV12-3/TRBV12-4|.|.
TGTGCCAGCAGTTTTACCTGGGAGCAGTTCTTC
CASSFTWEQFF
>TRBJ2-3|TRBV20-1|.|TRBD2
TGCAGTGCTCGGAAATTTACTAGCGGGAGCACAGATACGCAGTATTTT
CSARKFTSGSTDTQYF
>TRBJ2-1|TRBV5-5|many|.
TGTGCCAGCAGCTTGCCAGGAAGGGAGCAGTTCTTC
CASSLPGREQFF
>TRBJ1-6|TRBV6-5|.|.
TGTGCCAGCAGTTACTCGCAGGAGGAAAATTCACCCCTCCACTTT
CASSYSQEENSPLHF
>TRBJ2-5|TRBV7-2|.|.
TGTGCCAGCAGCTTTGAGTATTTCGTCGGGGGGCAACAAGAGACCCAGTACTTC
CASSFEYFVGGQQETQYF
>TRBJ2-4|TRBV6-2/TRBV6-3|.|.
TGTGCCAGCAGTTACAGCTTGGGCAGCGGGGCCAAAAACATTCAGTACTTC
CASSYSLGSGAKNIQYF
>TRBJ2-5|TRBV6-6|.|TRBD2
TGTGCCAGCAGTTTACGACTAGCGGGAGCAGAAGAGACCCAGTACTTC
CASSLRLAGAEETQYF
>TRBJ2-7|TRBV29-1|.|.
TGCAGCGTCACCCGACCCAAGTTC
CSVTRPKF
>TRBJ1-2|TRBV16|.|.
TGTGCCAGCAGCCCCTCTCGCGGCTACACCTTC
CASSPSRGYTF
>TRBJ2-7|TRBV6-1|.|.
TGTGCCAGCAGCCTTCTCCTGGAAACCTACGAGCAGTACTTC
CASSLLLETYEQYF
>TRBJ1-2|TRBV20-1|few|.
TGCAGTGCCAGTCTCCTTACAGATACGGGTGGCTACACCTTC
CSASLLTDTGGYTF
>TRBJ2-7|TRBV4-1|.|.
TGCGCCAGCAGCCTTTCGAGCGGCGAGCAGTACTTC
CASSLSSGEQYF
>TRBJ1-1|TRBV11-2|few|.
TGTGCCAGCAGCTTAGCGGGGGCGCGGATCAACACTGAAGCTTTCTTT
CASSLAGARINTEAFF
>TRBJ2-5|TRBV5-1|few|.
TGCGCCAGCAGCGATAACCGGGACGGAGCCCTCAAGACCCAGTACTTC
CASSDNRDGALKTQYF
>TRBJ1-2|TRBV13|.|.
TGTGCCAGCAGCTACTACCCCCAGAGGAACTATGGCTACACCTTC
CASSYYPQRNYGYTF
>TRBJ2-7|TRBV29-1|.|TRBD1
TGCAGCGCAGGGACAGGGGGCGACTACGAGCAGTACTTC
CSAGTGGDYEQYF
>TRBJ2-7|TRBV20-1|few|TRBD2
TGCAGTGCTATCGGGACTAGCGGGATTTCCTACGAGCAGTACTTC
CSAIGTSGISYEQYF
>TRBJ2-3|TRBV20-1|.|TRBD2
TGCAGTGCCAAACTGCTAGCGGGGGGCACAGATACGCAGTATTTT
CSAKLLAGGTDTQYF
>TRBJ1-2|TRBV6-1|few|.
TGTGCCAGCAGTGTCAGGGTGAGCTATGGCTACACCTTC
CASSVRVSYGYTF
>TRBJ1-1|TRBV29-1|few|TRBD1
TGCAGCGAGGGACAGGGCCGGACTGAAGCTTTCTTT
CSEGQGRTEAFF
>TRBJ2-3|TRBV18|.|.
TGTGCCAGCTCACAAGGACTGGGTAGCACAGATACGCAGTATTTT
CASSQGLGSTDTQYF
>TRBJ2-3|TRBV6-5|many|.
TGTGCCAGCAGCTTAGGACATCGCACAGATACGCAGTATTTT
CASSLGHRTDTQYF
>TRBJ2-3|TRBV5-1|many|.
TGCGCCAGCAGCTCCCAAGGCGGAGATACGCAGTATTTT
CASSSQGGDTQYF
>TRBJ2-5|TRBV7-2|few|TRBD2
TGTGCCAGCAGCATCCCTAGCGGGGGGGCAGAGACCCAGTACTTC
CASSIPSGGAETQYF
>TRBJ2-7|TRBV5-1|.|.
TGCGCCAGCAACTACAGGGTCGGCTACGAGCAGTACTTC
CASNYRVGYEQYF
>TRBJ1-3|TRBV6-1|.|TRBD1
TGTGCCAGCATCTTGTACGGGACAGGGGGCAACTCTGGAAACACCATATATTTT
CASILYGTGGNSGNTIYF
>TRBJ2-1|TRBV20-1|few|TRBD2
TGCAGTGCTAGAGATGGCGGGGGGGTATACAATGAGCAGTTCTTC
CSARDGGGVYNEQFF
>TRBJ2-2|TRBV7-6|many|.
TGTGCCAGCAGCTCGAAGCTGAACACCGGGGAGCTGTTTTTT
CASSSKLNTGELFF
>TRBJ2-3|TRBV7-3|few|.
TGTGCCAGCAGCTTACACACAGATACGCAGTATTTT
CASSLHTDTQYF
>TRBJ1-1|TRBV7-3|few|.
TGTGCCAGCAGCTTAAGTCGGAACACTGAAGCTTTCTTT
CASSLSRNTEAFF
>TRBJ2-5|TRBV10-2|many|.
TGCGCCAGCATGCGGGCGCTGGGGGAGACCCAGTACTTC
CASMRALGETQYF
>TRBJ1-2|TRBV27|.|.
TGTGCCAGCAGTTTATCAGGGTTTGGCTATGGCTACACCTTC
CASSLSGFGYGYTF
>TRBJ2-7|TRBV13|many|TRBD2
TGTGCCAGCAGCTTGCGGAAGATAGCGGGTAACGAGCAGTACTTC
CASSLRKIAGNEQYF
>TRBJ2-2|TRBV14|many|.
TGTGCCAGCAGCTGGGCGGTGAACACCGGGGAGCTGTTTTTT
CASSWAVNTGELFF
>TRBJ2-7|TRBV5-1|few|TRBD2
TGCGCCAGCAGCTTGGCCGGAATGGCGCTAGCGGGAAACGAGCAGTACTTC
CASSLAGMALAGNEQYF
>TRBJ1-3|TRBV18|.|.
TGTGCCAGCTCACCACCCTCAGTCTCTGGAAACACCATATATTTT
CASSPPSVSGNTIYF
>TRBJ1-4|TRBV9|many|.
TGTGCCAGCAGCGCACAGGGAGCGGTAGAAAAACTGTTTTTT
CASSAQGAVEKLFF
>TRBJ1-4|TRBV12-3/TRBV12-4|many|.
TGTGCCAGCAGCTCCGGGAGGGAAAAACTGTTTTTT
CASSSGREKLFF
>TRBJ1-5|TRBV29-1|.|.
TGCAGCGTTGGTGACGGGGAGCCCCAGCATTTT
CSVGDGEPQHF